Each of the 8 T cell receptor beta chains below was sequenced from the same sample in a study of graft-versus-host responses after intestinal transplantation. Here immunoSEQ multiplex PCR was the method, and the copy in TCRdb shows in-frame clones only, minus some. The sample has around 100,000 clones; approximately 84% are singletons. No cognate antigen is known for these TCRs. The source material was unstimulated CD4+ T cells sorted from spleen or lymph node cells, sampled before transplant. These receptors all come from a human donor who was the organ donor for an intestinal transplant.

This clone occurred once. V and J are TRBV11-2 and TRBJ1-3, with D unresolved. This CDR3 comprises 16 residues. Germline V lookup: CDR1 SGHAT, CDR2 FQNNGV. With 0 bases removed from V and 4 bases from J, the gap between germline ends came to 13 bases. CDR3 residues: CASSLDLRREGNTIYF. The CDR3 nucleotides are TGTGCCAGCAGCTTAGATCTTAGACGGGAAGGAAACACCATATATTTT.

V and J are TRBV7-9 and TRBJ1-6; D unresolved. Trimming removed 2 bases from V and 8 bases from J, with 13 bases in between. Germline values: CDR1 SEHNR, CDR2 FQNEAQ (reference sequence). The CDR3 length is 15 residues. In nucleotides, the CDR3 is TGTGCCAGCAGCTTAAGGGAAAGGAACGATTCACCCCTCCACTTT. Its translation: CASSLRERNDSPLHF.

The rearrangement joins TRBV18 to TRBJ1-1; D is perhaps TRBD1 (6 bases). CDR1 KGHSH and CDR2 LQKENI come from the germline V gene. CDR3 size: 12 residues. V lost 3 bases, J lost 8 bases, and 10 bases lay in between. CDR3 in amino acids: CASSPADREAFF. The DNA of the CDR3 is TGTGCCAGCTCACCCGCGGACAGAGAAGCTTTCTTT.

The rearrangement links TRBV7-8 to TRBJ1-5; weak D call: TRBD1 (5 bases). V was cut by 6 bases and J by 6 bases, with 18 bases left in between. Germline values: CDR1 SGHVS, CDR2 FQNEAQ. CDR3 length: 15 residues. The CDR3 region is CASSPRALSGQPQHF. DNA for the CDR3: TGTGCCAGCAGTCCCAGGGCCCTTTCCGGTCAGCCCCAGCATTTT.

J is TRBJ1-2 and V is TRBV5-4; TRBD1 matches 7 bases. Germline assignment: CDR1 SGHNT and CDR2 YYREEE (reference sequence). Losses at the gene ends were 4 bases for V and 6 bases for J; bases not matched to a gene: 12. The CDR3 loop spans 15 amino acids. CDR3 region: CASSPPDRYIDGYTF. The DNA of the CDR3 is TGTGCCAGCAGCCCGCCGGACAGGTATATTGATGGCTACACCTTC.

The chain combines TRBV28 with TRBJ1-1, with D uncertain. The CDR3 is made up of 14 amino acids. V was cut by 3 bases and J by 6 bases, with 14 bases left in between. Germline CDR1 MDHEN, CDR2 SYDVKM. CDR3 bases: TGTGCCAGCAGTTTGCCGAAGTTGAGCGCTGAAGCTTTCTTT. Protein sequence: CASSLPKLSAEAFF.

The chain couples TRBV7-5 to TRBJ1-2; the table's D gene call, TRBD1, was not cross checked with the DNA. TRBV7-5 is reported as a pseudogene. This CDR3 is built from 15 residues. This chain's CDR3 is CVRTSPYQGTYGYTF. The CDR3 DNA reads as TGTGTCAGAACCTCTCCTTACCAGGGAACCTATGGCTACACCTTC.

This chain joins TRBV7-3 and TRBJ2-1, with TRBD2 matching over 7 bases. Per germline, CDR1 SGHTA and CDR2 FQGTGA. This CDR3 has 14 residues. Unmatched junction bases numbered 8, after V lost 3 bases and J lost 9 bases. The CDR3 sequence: CASSFGLEIGEQFF. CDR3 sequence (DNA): TGTGCCAGCAGCTTCGGACTAGAGATCGGTGAGCAGTTCTTC.